The TCR beta chain under discussion was sequenced for a study of glioma-infiltrating T cells. Regarding the study as a whole: Only very few CDR3 sequences appeared in both tissue and blood. Patients with low tissue-blood divergence carried a signature set of shared blood CDR3 motifs. Tissue-blood divergence was below expectation in non-neoplastic patients, above in gliomas.

Germline assignment: CDR1 MDHEN and CDR2 SYDVKM. Trimming shortened V by 5 bases and J by 4 bases, and 15 bases separated the two germline ends. The CDR3 runs 14 residues. Using RNA template, CDR3s of TCR alpha and beta were amplified with iRepertoire arm-PCR. TCRdb reprocessed the multiplex PCR reads with MiXCR, giving one entry per CDR3 protein. The data hold fewer than 500,000 distinct CDR3 sequences, with 35% to 45% observed a single time. In this sample, this clonotype turned up a few times. Its antigen remains unknown. What was sequenced was glioma tissue, nonneoplastic brain tissue, or PBMCs (not recorded which). The sequence derives from a human donor with low-grade glioma or glioblastoma, undergoing nonglioma brain surgery, or in good health (not recorded which). The chain links TRBV28 to TRBJ2-7, with a tentative D call TRBD1 (5 bases). The CDR3 loop reads CASSTPRAAYEQYF. The CDR3, as DNA: TGTGCCAGCAGTACCCCCAGGGCCGCTTACGAGCAGTACTTC.